A single sample is the source of the 30 T cell receptor beta chains below, sequenced in a study of blood T cells in healthy people across ages. The second PCR ran roughly 6 to 11 cycles with a sample-barcoded 5' primer and J-beta primers. One entry per CDR3 protein, called by TCRdb with MiXCR from the 5' RACE reads. The sample shows about 680,000 distinct CDR3 sequences, around 48% of them seen only once. The sequenced sample consisted of blood. These receptors were collected from an older woman in good health.

This clonotype was counted at least ten times. This sequence may be a read error, since a much larger clone differs from it by one base. The chain joins TRBV28 to TRBJ1-4, with D perhaps matching TRBD1 (6 bases). Deletions cut 5 bases from V and 14 bases from J, with 21 bases between. Germline-derived CDR1 and CDR2 are MDHEN and SYDVKM. The CDR3 length is 14 residues. CDR3 sequence: CASSVFSVGGRLFF. In DNA form, the CDR3 reads TGTGCCAGCAGTGTATTTTCCGTCGGGGGGCGGCTGTTTTTT.

This clonotype was recorded only once. This chain uses TRBV27 with TRBJ2-1; 9 bases map to TRBD1. CDR1 and CDR2 from the germline V gene are MNHEY and SMNVEV (reference sequence). The J segment lost 7 bases and the V segment lost 1 base, leaving 5 bases of the junction unmatched. The CDR3 is made up of 15 amino acids. CDR3 bases: TGTGCCAGCAGTTTATTTAGGGACAGGGTTAATGAGCAGTTCTTC. The encoded protein is CASSLFRDRVNEQFF.

V and J are TRBV6-5 and TRBJ2-1; TRBD1 or TRBD2 may be the D gene (6 bases each). V was shortened by 2 bases and J by 3 bases, with 17 bases between the two germline ends. This CDR3 has 17 residues. Germline lookup yields CDR1 MNHEY and CDR2 SVGAGI. The CDR3 DNA sequence: TGTGCCAGCAGTTACGGGGCGGAGGGGGGACTCTACAATGAGCAGTTCTTC. It encodes CASSYGAEGGLYNEQFF.

This clonotype was seen only a few times. This sequence joins TRBV20-1 and TRBJ1-2; D may be TRBD1 (5 bases). The germline V gene encodes CDR1 DFQATT and CDR2 SNEGSKA (reference sequence). The CDR3 is 13 amino acids. The V gene lost 5 bases and the J gene lost 7 bases, with 17 bases spanning the gap. The CDR3 reads CSAPPPQGSGYTF. CDR3 DNA: TGCAGTGCTCCGCCACCTCAGGGATCTGGCTACACCTTC.

The chain carries TRBV12-3 or TRBV12-4 and TRBJ2-2; maybe TRBD1 (5 bases). V lost 2 bases to trimming and J lost 7 bases, with 17 bases between them. This CDR3 is built from 16 residues. CDR3 sequence reads: CASSLLGAGNRGELFF. For the CDR3, the DNA is TGTGCCAGCAGTTTACTAGGGGCAGGGAATCGCGGGGAGCTGTTTTTT.

As for this clonotype: The junction and the germline gene differ at one end; a read error may be behind it. The chain has TRBV28 and TRBJ1-2; D might be TRBD1 (5 bases). Germline V gives CDR1 MDHEN, CDR2 SYDVKM. This CDR3 spans 13 amino acids. CDR3 sequence: CVSSEGNFYGYTF. DNA for the CDR3: TGTGTCAGCAGTGAGGGGAATTTCTATGGCTACACCTTC.

The rearrangement links TRBV25-1 to TRBJ2-5, with D uncertain. The V end lost 4 bases, the J end lost 1 base, and 28 bases lay between the germline ends. The CDR3 loop spans 20 amino acids. In germline, CDR1 is MGHDK, CDR2 SYGVNS. The CDR3 coding sequence is TGTGCCAGCAGTGGAACCCCCCCTGCCTCTTCGCGGATGTGCCAAGAGACCCAGTACTTC. Amino acid sequence: CASSGTPPASSRMCQETQYF.

The V gene is TRBV3-1, the J gene TRBJ2-3; D may be TRBD1 (6 bases). The V gene lost 4 bases and the J gene lost 1 base, with 15 bases spanning the gap. In germline, CDR1 is LGHDT, CDR2 YNNKEL (reference sequence). The CDR3 runs to 16 residues. The chain's CDR3 is CASSPCQGGCTDTQYF. CDR3 DNA sequence: TGTGCCAGCAGCCCATGTCAAGGGGGTTGCACAGATACGCAGTATTTT.

The chain carries TRBV4-2 and TRBJ2-1; possibly TRBD1 for D (5 bases). The CDR3 has 16 amino acids. Trimming removed 1 base from V and 0 bases from J, with 10 bases in between. Germline V CDR1 and CDR2: LGHNA, YNFKEQ. The CDR3 DNA sequence: TGTGCCAGCAGCCAAGTCGACAGTGGCTCCTACAATGAGCAGTTCTTC. It yields the protein CASSQVDSGSYNEQFF.

This clonotype came up many times. The genes are TRBV5-1 and TRBJ1-4, with 7 bases identical to TRBD1. This CDR3 comprises 15 residues. The germline CDR1 and CDR2 sequences are SGHRS and YFSETQ. V gave up 0 bases and J gave up 5 bases; unmatched junction bases: 4. In nucleotides, the CDR3 is TGCGCCAGCAGCTTGGGCGACAGGGAAAATGAAAAACTGTTTTTT. Translation gives CASSLGDRENEKLFF.

As for this clonotype: The junction and the germline gene differ at one end; a read error may be behind it. The chain couples TRBV16 to TRBJ1-1; D perhaps matches TRBD1 (5 bases). Germline V CDR1 and CDR2: KGHSY, FQNENV. The CDR3 sequence is 14 residues long. The CDR3: CASGQSWGDTEAFF. Written as DNA, the CDR3 is TGTGCCAGCGGCCAATCATGGGGGGACACTGAAGCTTTCTTT.

The chain employs TRBV7-2 and TRBJ2-1, with TRBD2 matching over 7 bases. CDR1 and CDR2 (germline): SGHTA, FQGNSA. The V segment lost 2 bases and the J segment 6 bases; nucleotides outside the gene matches: 10. CDR3 length equals 16 residues. In nucleotides, the CDR3 is TGTGCCAGCAGCTTATGGGGGGGGTTCGCTATCAATGAGCAGTTCTTC. Protein product: CASSLWGGFAINEQFF.

V gene TRBV20-1 combines with J gene TRBJ2-7; 9 bases are a match to TRBD1. From germline, CDR1 is DFQATT and CDR2 SNEGSKA (reference sequence). The CDR3 has 14 residues. The J segment lost 6 bases and the V segment lost 5 bases, leaving 11 bases of the junction unmatched. CDR3 in amino acids: CSAGRDRVGGEQYF. CDR3 coding DNA: TGCAGTGCTGGCCGGGACAGGGTTGGGGGCGAGCAGTACTTC.

The CDR3 region has the DNA TGTGCCAGCAGCCTAGCGGGAGGGTCCCCTGGCTACGAGCAGTACTTC. It yields the protein CASSLAGGSPGYEQYF. The chain combines TRBV28 with TRBJ2-7; TRBD2 matches at 12 bases. The V gene's germline CDR1 is MDHEN and CDR2 SYDVKM. V was pared by 6 bases and J by 3 bases, with 9 bases of the junction left unmatched. This CDR3 contains 16 residues.

The chain recombines TRBV12-3 or TRBV12-4 with TRBJ2-3, with 8 bases aligning to TRBD2. Germline trimming cut 9 bases from V and 4 bases from J; bases unmatched to any gene: 18. The CDR3 is made up of 17 amino acids. Here the CDR3 DNA reads TGTGCCAGTTTCCGGAGCGGGAGTACGTTAGGGCCAGATACGCAGTATTTT. Translation gives CASFRSGSTLGPDTQYF.

The chain carries TRBV11-2 and TRBJ2-1; possible D gene TRBD2, 7 bases. V was trimmed by 0 bases and J by 8 bases, leaving 14 bases between them. Germline V gene lookup returns CDR1 SGHAT and CDR2 FQNNGV. This CDR3 has 15 amino acids. This chain's CDR3 is CASSLERGGAYEQFF. DNA for the CDR3: TGTGCCAGCAGCTTAGAGAGGGGGGGAGCGTATGAGCAGTTCTTC.

A single count supports this clonotype. Possible read error: a much larger clone is one base away. J is TRBJ2-5 and V is TRBV7-2, with no clear D. V was cut by 5 bases and J by 0 bases, with 7 bases left in between. The CDR3 runs to 13 residues. The germline CDR1 and CDR2 sequences are SGHTA and FQGNSA. The CDR3 DNA reads as TGTGCCAGCAGCGTCCCTAACCAAGAGACCCAGTACTTC. It is translated as CASSVPNQETQYF.

The table lists this clonotype with a few counts. The rearrangement joins TRBV29-1 to TRBJ1-5; D gene uncertain. The CDR3 extends over 13 amino acids. Trimming shortened V by 4 bases and J by 0 bases, and 7 bases separated the two germline ends. Germline loops: CDR1 SQVTM, CDR2 ANQGSEA. CDR3 DNA sequence: TGCAGCGTTGTTGGGAATAGCAATCAGCCCCAGCATTTT. Its translation is CSVVGNSNQPQHF.

This clonotype was recorded a few times. CDR3 DNA: TGTGCCAGCGGGACGACAGGGTCTGGGGCCAACGTCCTGACTTTC. The encoded protein is CASGTTGSGANVLTF. V is TRBV28 and J is TRBJ2-6, with 7 bases identical to TRBD1. Germline V gene sequence: CDR1 MDHEN, CDR2 SYDVKM. V was clipped by 8 bases and J by 1 base; unmatched bases: 5. The CDR3 extends over 15 amino acids.

The chain uses TRBV7-2 and TRBJ2-5; a weak D match, TRBD2 (6 bases). Germline CDR1 is SGHTA and CDR2 is FQGNSA. V lost 6 bases, J lost 5 bases, and 19 bases lay in between. This CDR3 region has 15 residues. Written as DNA, the CDR3 is TGTGCCAGCAGACGGGACTCCTATGAGGGCGAGACCCAGTACTTC. Protein: CASRRDSYEGETQYF.

The genes are TRBV9 and TRBJ2-4, with 7 bases that match TRBD1. The J call may be in error: the DNA end matches TRBJ2-7 better. The CDR3 length is 14 residues. Germline V gene lookup returns CDR1 SGDLS and CDR2 YYNGEE. The CDR3 DNA is TGTGCCAGCAGCCCGGGACAGCAGATTTACGAGCAGTACTTC. It translates to CASSPGQQIYEQYF.

The gene calls are TRBV20-1 and TRBJ1-5; 8 bases align to TRBD1. The germline V gene has CDR1 DFQATT and CDR2 SNEGSKA (reference sequence). This CDR3 is built from 15 residues. With V trimmed by 2 bases and J by 5 bases, 8 bases remained unmatched. The CDR3 DNA is TGCAGTGCTAGAAGGGGGGCAGGGGGCCATCAGCCCCAGCATTTT. Its protein product is CSARRGAGGHQPQHF.

The table lists this clonotype with a few counts. The gene calls are TRBV7-2 and TRBJ2-3; perhaps TRBD2 as D (6 bases). This CDR3 has 15 residues. Germline V gene data show CDR1 as SGHTA and CDR2 as FQGNSA. The V end lost 5 bases, the J end lost 0 bases, and 12 bases lay between the germline ends. In nucleotides, the CDR3 is TGTGCCAGCAGCCCTACGGGGACTAGCACAGATACGCAGTATTTT. Protein: CASSPTGTSTDTQYF. The full variable domain, its missing parts supplied by reference TRBV7-2 and TRBJ2-3, is GAGVSQSPSNKVTEKGKDVELRCDPISGHTALYWYRQSLGQGLEFLIYFQGNSAPDKSGLPSDRFSAERTGGSVSTLTIQRTQQEDSAVYLCASSPTGTSTDTQYFGPGTRLTVL.

V and J are TRBV20-1 and TRBJ2-7; a weak D match, TRBD1 (7 bases). The DNA end is more similar to TRBJ2-5, so the J call may be wrong. The CDR3 has 14 residues. Per germline, CDR1 DFQATT and CDR2 SNEGSKA (reference sequence). CDR3 protein: CSARLQGGYKTQYF. The CDR3 coding sequence is TGCAGTGCTAGGCTTCAGGGGGGTTATAAGACCCAGTACTTC.

The chain has TRBV28 and TRBJ2-1; D remains ambiguous. The CDR3 runs to 12 residues. Trimming removed 3 bases at V and 8 bases at J, with 8 bases between. Germline V gives CDR1 MDHEN, CDR2 SYDVKM. CDR3 sequence (DNA): TGTGCCAGCAGTTTCACCTTCTATGAGCAGTTCTTC. Protein product: CASSFTFYEQFF.

The chain joins TRBV7-2 to TRBJ2-5; 9 bases align to TRBD1. Gene TRBJ2-7 matches the end of the DNA better, so the J call may be wrong. CDR1 and CDR2 from the germline V gene are SGHTA and FQGNSA. There are 14 residues in the CDR3. The CDR3, as DNA: TGTGCCAGCAGCTTAGCCGGGGGACAGGGCGAGCAGTACTTC. It specifies CASSLAGGQGEQYF.

V and J are TRBV7-2 and TRBJ2-1, with TRBD2 identical over 8 bases. With 2 bases clipped from V and 4 bases from J, the junction kept 7 bases outside the gene matches. Germline assignment: CDR1 SGHTA and CDR2 FQGNSA. CDR3 size: 16 residues. CDR3: CASSLSPGLGYNEQFF. CDR3 DNA sequence: TGTGCCAGCAGCTTATCGCCGGGACTAGGATACAATGAGCAGTTCTTC.

This chain links TRBV27 with TRBJ2-1, with D perhaps TRBD1 or TRBD2 (5 bases each). Per the germline V gene, CDR1 is MNHEY and CDR2 is SMNVEV (reference sequence). The CDR3 has 13 residues. V lost 6 bases and J lost 13, with 19 bases in between. Here the CDR3 DNA reads TGTGCCAGCAGAAGGACGGCCGTCGGGGCCCAGTTCTTC. It encodes CASRRTAVGAQFF.

V usage is TRBV5-1 and J usage is TRBJ2-1, with D perhaps matching TRBD1 or TRBD2 (5 bases each). With 4 bases removed from V and 5 bases from J, the gap between germline ends came to 13 bases. CDR1 and CDR2 from the germline V gene are SGHRS and YFSETQ. The CDR3 is made up of 14 amino acids. The CDR3 spells CASSLTGTHNEQFF. DNA for the CDR3: TGCGCCAGCAGCCTAACCGGGACCCACAATGAGCAGTTCTTC.

The rearrangement uses TRBV4-2 and TRBJ2-2, with TRBD1 matching 7 bases. Germline loops: CDR1 LGHNA, CDR2 YNFKEQ. The CDR3 is 15 residues long. Unmatched junction bases numbered 7, after V lost 5 bases and J lost 4 bases. CDR3 in amino acids: CASSETGVITGELFF. CDR3 in DNA: TGTGCCAGCAGCGAAACAGGGGTTATCACCGGGGAGCTGTTTTTT.